This TCR beta chain was obtained from a study of blood T cell repertoires in COVID-19. Across the whole study: Sites across the United States, Italy and Spain contributed samples from acute and convalescent COVID-19. PBMCs, B-cell-depleted T cells, or T cells provided the cDNA or gDNA that made up the material.

The CDR3 runs to 13 residues. V lost 7 bases and J lost 4, with 13 bases in between. The germline V gene encodes CDR1 SGHVS and CDR2 FQNEAQ. The repertoire was sequenced with immunoSEQ multiplex PCR; TCRdb's copy has only in-frame clones and lacks some. The data hold 50,000 or so clones, with over 80% observed a single time. The origin of this receptor is an older man with acute or convalescent COVID-19. Source material: peripheral blood. V gene TRBV7-8 combines with J gene TRBJ1-1; D uncertain. CDR3 protein: CASTIAGITEAFF. In nucleotides, the CDR3 is TGTGCCAGCACCATCGCGGGCATCACTGAAGCTTTCTTT.